This is a list of T cell receptor beta chains from one sample in a study of blood T cell repertoires in COVID-19. Profiled with immunoSEQ multiplex PCR; TCRdb holds only in-frame clones, not every one. The top ten hold around 8.1% of the sample, which has under 200,000 clones, 79% seen once. The sequencing input was peripheral blood. The receptors originated from a woman in her fifties or sixties with COVID-19, enrolled during active disease. Both conserved end residues are part of each CDR3. The D gene is left open where the match is weak. The size entry is marked missing in some rows and otherwise reads once, few, many or a size class.

NA	TRBV29-1	TRBJ1-3	NA	TGCAGCGTTGAAGGTGGATCCGGGGGGGGAGGAAACACCATATATTTT	CSVEGGSGGGGNTIYF
TRBD1	TRBV27	TRBJ1-1	many	TGTGCCAGCAGTTTAGGCGGGACAGTTAAAAAAGCTTTCTTT	CASSLGGTVKKAFF
NA	TRBV5-8	TRBJ1-2	NA	TGTGCCAGCAGCTCCCCCCGCAGGGGTAGCTATGGCTACACCTTC	CASSSPRRGSYGYTF
NA	TRBV10-3	TRBJ1-3	NA	TGTGCCATCAGTGAATCACAGGGCCGGGCAAAGCATGATTTT	CAISESQGRAKHDF
TRBD1	TRBV14	TRBJ1-1	NA	TGTGCCAGCAGCCTGGACAGGGAATCAAAAGCTTTCTTT	CASSLDRESKAFF
TRBD2	TRBV28	TRBJ2-7	NA	TGTGCCAGCAGTTTCATCCGTCTAGCGGGAGGGCACTACGAGCAGTACTTC	CASSFIRLAGGHYEQYF
TRBD1	TRBV11-2	TRBJ1-2	NA	TGTGCCAGCAGCCCGACCACAGGGGACTATGGCTACACCTTC	CASSPTTGDYGYTF
TRBD1	TRBV2	TRBJ1-1	few	TGTGCCAGCAGTGTTAAGGGGGCCACTGAAGCTTTCTTT	CASSVKGATEAFF
NA	TRBV11-2	TRBJ1-5	once	TGTGCCAGCAGCTCCGAGGGCAATCAGCCCCAGCATTTT	CASSSEGNQPQHF
NA	TRBV19	TRBJ2-1	NA	TGTGCCAGTACCACACGTCCCAATGAGCAGTTCTTC	CASTTRPNEQFF
TRBD1	TRBV7-9	TRBJ2-1	once	TGTGCCAGCAGCTTGTCGACAGGGCCCTACAATGAGCAGTTCTTC	CASSLSTGPYNEQFF
TRBD2	TRBV5-1	TRBJ2-1	few	TGCGCCAGCAGCCCGGGGGGGACCTACAATGAGCAGTTCTTC	CASSPGGTYNEQFF
TRBD1	TRBV5-6	TRBJ1-2	NA	TGTGCCAGCAGCTTGCAGGGGGCCTATGGCTACACCTTC	CASSLQGAYGYTF
NA	TRBV21-1	TRBJ1-1	NA	TGTGCCAGCAGCAATCTACAGGGGCCTGAAGCTTTCTTT	CASSNLQGPEAFF
TRBD1	TRBV28	TRBJ2-2	NA	TGTGCCAGCAGTTTCAGTGGGACAGGGTTCGCCGGGGAGCTGTTTTTT	CASSFSGTGFAGELFF
NA	TRBV29-1	TRBJ1-1	NA	TGCAGCGGACACCGGGGCACTGAAGCTTTCTTT	CSGHRGTEAFF
NA	TRBV10-3	TRBJ2-2	NA	TGTGCCATCAGCTTAGGACAGTCGGACACCGGGGAGCTGTTTTTT	CAISLGQSDTGELFF
TRBD1	TRBV18	TRBJ1-6	few	TGTGCCAGCTCACCAGGTACAGGGGGATCACCCCTCCACTTT	CASSPGTGGSPLHF
TRBD1	TRBV6-5	TRBJ1-1	NA	TGTGCCAGCACCCGGACAGGGGCCATGAACACTGAAGCTTTCTTT	CASTRTGAMNTEAFF
TRBD2	TRBV14	TRBJ2-3	NA	TGTGCCAGCAGCGAGCGGGGGGGAAGCACAGATACGCAGTATTTT	CASSERGGSTDTQYF
TRBD2	TRBV5-4	TRBJ2-3	NA	TGTGCCAGCAGCTGGAGAGCGGGAGGGCAGACAGATACGCAGTATTTT	CASSWRAGGQTDTQYF
TRBD2	TRBV10-3	TRBJ2-3	NA	TGTGCCATCAGTTTGGGGCTAGCGGGCACAGATACGCAGTATTTT	CAISLGLAGTDTQYF
TRBD1	TRBV6-5	TRBJ1-5	NA	TGTGCCATCGAGGGGGCTAGCAATCAGCCCCAGCATTTT	CAIEGASNQPQHF
TRBD2	TRBV2	TRBJ2-5	NA	TGTGCCAGCAGTAGCGGGAGGGAAGAGACCCAGTACTTC	CASSSGREETQYF
NA	TRBV11-2	TRBJ2-7	many	TGTGCCAGCAGTTTAACACAGGTTTACGAGCAGTACTTC	CASSLTQVYEQYF
NA	TRBV7-7	TRBJ2-3	NA	TGTGCTAGCAGCTCCACTCTAAACACAGATACGCAGTATTTT	CASSSTLNTDTQYF
TRBD1	TRBV7-3	TRBJ2-3	NA	TGTGCCAGCAGCCTGCAGACAGGGGAGACAGATACGCAGTATTTT	CASSLQTGETDTQYF